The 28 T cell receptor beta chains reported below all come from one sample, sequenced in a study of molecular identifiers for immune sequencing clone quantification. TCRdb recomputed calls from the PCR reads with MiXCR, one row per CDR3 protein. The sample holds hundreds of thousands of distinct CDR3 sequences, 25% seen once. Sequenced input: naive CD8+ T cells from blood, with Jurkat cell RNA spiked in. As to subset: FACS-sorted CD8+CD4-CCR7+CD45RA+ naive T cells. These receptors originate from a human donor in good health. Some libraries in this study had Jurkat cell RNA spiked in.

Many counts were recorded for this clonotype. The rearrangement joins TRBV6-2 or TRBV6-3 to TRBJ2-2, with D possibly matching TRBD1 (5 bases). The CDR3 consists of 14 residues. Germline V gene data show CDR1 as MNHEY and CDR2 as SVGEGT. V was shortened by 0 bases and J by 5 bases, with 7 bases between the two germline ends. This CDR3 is CASSYSTVTGELFF. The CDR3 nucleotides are TGTGCCAGCAGTTACTCGACAGTAACCGGGGAGCTGTTTTTT.

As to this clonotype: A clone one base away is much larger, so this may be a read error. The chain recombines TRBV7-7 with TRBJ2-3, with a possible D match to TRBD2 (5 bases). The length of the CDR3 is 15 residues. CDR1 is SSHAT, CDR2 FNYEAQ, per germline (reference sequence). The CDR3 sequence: CASSPTTGVTDTQYF. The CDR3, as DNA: TGTGCTAGCAGCCCCACTACCGGGGTAACAGATACGCAGTATTTT.

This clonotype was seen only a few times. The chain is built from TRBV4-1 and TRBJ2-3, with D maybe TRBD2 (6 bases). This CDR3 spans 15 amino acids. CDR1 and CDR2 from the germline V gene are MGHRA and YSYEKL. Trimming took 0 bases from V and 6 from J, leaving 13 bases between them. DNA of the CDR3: TGCGCCAGCAGCCAAGATATGCGGAGCGGGGATACGCAGTATTTT. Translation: CASSQDMRSGDTQYF.

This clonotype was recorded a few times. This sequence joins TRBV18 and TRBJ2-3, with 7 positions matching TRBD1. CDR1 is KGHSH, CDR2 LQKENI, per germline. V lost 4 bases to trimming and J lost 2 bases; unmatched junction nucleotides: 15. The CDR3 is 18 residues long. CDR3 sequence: CASSQTPGQSKLTDTQYF. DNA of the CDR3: TGTGCCAGCTCACAAACCCCGGGACAGTCGAAACTCACAGATACGCAGTATTTT.

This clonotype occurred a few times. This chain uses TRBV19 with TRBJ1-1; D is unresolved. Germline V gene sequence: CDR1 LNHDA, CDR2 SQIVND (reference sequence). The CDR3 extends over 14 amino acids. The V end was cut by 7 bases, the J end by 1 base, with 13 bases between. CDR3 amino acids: CASTQLLGNTEAFF. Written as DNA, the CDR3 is TGTGCCAGTACCCAGCTCCTCGGGAACACTGAAGCTTTCTTT.

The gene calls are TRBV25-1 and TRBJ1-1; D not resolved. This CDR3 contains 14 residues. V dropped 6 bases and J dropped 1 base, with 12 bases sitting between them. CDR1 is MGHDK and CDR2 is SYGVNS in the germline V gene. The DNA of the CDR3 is TGTGCCAGCAGGGGATATGTAGGGAACACTGAAGCTTTCTTT. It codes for CASRGYVGNTEAFF.

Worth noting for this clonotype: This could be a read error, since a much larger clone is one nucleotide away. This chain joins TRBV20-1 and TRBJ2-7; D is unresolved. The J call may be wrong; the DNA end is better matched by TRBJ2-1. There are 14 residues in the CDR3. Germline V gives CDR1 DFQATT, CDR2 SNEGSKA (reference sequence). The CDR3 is CSARGYVGSYEQFF. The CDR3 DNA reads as TGCAGTGCTAGAGGGTATGTTGGATCCTACGAGCAGTTCTTC.

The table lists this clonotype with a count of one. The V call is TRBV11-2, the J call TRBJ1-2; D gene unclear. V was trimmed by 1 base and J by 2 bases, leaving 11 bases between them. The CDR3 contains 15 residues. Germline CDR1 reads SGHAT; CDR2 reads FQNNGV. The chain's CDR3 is CASSLAQLLNYGYTF. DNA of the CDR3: TGTGCCAGCAGCTTAGCCCAACTGCTGAACTATGGCTACACCTTC.

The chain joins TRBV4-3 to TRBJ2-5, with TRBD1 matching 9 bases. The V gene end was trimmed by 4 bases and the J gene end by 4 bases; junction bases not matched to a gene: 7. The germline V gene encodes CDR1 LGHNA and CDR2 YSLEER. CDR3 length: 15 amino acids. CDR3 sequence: CASSPGQGIRETQYF. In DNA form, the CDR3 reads TGCGCCAGCAGCCCAGGACAGGGGATACGAGAGACCCAGTACTTC.

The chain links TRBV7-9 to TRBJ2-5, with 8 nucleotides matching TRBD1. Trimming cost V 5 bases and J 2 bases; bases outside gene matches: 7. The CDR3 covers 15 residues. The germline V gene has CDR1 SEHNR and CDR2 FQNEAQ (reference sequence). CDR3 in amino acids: CASSGRDRRQETQYF. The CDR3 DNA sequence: TGTGCCAGCAGCGGACGGGACAGGCGGCAAGAGACCCAGTACTTC.

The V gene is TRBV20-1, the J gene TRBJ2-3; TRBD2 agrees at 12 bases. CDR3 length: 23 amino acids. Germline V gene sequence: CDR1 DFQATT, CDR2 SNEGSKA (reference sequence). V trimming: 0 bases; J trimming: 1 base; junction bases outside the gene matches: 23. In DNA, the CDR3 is TGCAGTGCTAGAGATTCTCCGGGACTGGCTCAATTACTAGCGGGAGGACGCACAGATACGCAGTATTTT. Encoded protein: CSARDSPGLAQLLAGGRTDTQYF.

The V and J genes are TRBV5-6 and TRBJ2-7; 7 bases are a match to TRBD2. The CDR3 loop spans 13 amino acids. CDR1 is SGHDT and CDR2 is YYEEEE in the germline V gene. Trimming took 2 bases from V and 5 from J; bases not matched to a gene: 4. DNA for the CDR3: TGTGCCAGCAGCTTCTGGGGGGGGAACGAGCAGTACTTC. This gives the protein CASSFWGGNEQYF.

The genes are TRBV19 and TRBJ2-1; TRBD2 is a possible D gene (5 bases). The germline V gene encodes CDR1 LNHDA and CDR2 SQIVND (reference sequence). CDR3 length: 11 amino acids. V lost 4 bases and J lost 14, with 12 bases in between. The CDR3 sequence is CASSRGWFEFF. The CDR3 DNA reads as TGTGCCAGTAGTAGAGGGTGGTTTGAGTTCTTC.

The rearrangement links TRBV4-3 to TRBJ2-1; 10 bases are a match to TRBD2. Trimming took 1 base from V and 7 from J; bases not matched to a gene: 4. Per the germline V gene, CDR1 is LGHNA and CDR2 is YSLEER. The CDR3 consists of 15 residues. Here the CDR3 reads CASSQAASGGNEQFF. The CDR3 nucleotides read TGCGCCAGCAGCCAAGCAGCTAGCGGGGGAAATGAGCAGTTCTTC.

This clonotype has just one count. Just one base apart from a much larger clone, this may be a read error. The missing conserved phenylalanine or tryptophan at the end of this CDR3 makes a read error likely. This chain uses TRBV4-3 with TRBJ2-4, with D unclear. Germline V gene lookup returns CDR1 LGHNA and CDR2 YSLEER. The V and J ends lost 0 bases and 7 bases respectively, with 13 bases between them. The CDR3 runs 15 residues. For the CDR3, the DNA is TGCGCCAGCAGCCAAGATTACATTGTTGGGAACATTCAGTACCTC. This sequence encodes CASSQDYIVGNIQYL.

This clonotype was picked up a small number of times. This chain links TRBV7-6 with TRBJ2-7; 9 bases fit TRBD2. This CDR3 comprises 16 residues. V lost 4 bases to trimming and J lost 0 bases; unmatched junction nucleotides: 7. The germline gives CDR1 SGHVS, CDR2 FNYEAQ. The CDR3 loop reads CASSSGSGGSSYEQYF. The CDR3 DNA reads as TGTGCCAGCAGCTCGGGTAGCGGGGGCAGCTCCTACGAGCAGTACTTC.

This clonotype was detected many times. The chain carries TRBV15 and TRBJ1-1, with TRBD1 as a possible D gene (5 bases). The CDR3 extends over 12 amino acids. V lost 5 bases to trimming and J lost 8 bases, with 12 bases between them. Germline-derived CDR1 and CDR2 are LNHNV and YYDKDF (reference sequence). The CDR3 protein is CATSRQGTEAFF. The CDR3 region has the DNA TGTGCCACCAGCCGCCAGGGAACGGAAGCTTTCTTT.

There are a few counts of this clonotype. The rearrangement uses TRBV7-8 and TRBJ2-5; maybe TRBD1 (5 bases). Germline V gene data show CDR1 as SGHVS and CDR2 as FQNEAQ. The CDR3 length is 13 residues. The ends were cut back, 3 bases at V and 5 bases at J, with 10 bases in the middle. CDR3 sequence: CASSLDIRETQYF. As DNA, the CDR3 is TGTGCCAGCAGCTTGGACATTAGGGAGACCCAGTACTTC.

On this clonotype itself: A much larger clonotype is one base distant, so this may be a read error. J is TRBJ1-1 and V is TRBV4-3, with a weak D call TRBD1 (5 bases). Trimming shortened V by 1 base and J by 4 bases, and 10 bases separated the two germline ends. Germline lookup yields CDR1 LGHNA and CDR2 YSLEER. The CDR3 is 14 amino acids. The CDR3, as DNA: TGCGCCAGCAGCCAAGGGGCAGGGCTCACTGAAGCTTTCTTT. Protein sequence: CASSQGAGLTEAFF.

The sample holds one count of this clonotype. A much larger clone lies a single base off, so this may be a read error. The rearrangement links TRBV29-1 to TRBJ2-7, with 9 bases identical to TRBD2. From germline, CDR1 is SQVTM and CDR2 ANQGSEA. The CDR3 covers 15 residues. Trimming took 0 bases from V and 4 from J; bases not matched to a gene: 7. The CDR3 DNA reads TGCAGCGTTGAAGACCCTAGCGGGAATAGGTACGAGCAGTACTTC. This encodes CSVEDPSGNRYEQYF.

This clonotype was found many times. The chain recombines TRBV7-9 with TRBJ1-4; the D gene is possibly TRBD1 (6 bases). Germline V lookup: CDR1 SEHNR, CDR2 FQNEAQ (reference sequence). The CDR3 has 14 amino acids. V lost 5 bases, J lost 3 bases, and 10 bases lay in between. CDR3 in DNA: TGTGCCAGCAGCCCCAGACAGGCTAATGAAAAACTGTTTTTT. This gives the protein CASSPRQANEKLFF.

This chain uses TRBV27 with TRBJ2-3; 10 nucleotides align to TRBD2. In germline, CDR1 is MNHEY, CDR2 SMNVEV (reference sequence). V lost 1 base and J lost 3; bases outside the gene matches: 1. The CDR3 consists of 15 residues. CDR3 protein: CASSLYSGRTDTQYF. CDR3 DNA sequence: TGTGCCAGCAGTTTATATAGCGGGAGGACAGATACGCAGTATTTT.

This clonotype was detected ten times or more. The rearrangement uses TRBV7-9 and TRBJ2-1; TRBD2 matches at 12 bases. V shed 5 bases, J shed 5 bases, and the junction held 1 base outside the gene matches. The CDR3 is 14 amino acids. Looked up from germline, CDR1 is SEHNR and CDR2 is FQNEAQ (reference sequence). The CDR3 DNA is TGTGCCAGCAGCCGACTAGCGGGAGACAATGAGCAGTTCTTC. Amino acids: CASSRLAGDNEQFF. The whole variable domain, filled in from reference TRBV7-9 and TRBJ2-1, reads DTGVSQNPRHKITKRGQNVTFRCDPISEHNRLYWYRQTLGQGPEFLTYFQNEAQLEKSRLLSDRFSAERPKGSFSTLEIQRTEQGDSAMYLCASSRLAGDNEQFFGPGTRLTVL.

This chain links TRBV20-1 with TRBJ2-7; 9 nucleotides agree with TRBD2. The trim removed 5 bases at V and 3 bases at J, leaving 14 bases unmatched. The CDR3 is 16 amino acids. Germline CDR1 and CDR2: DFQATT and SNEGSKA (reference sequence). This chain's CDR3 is CSARAPFSGGHYEQYF. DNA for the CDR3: TGCAGTGCTCGAGCCCCCTTTAGCGGGGGTCACTACGAGCAGTACTTC.

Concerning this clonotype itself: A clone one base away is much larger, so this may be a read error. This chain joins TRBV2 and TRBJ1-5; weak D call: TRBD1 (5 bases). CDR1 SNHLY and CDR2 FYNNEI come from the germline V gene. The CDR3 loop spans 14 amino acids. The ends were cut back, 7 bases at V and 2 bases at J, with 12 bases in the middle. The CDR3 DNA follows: TGTGCCAGCACGCAGGGATATGGCAATCAGCCCCAGCATTTT. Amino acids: CASTQGYGNQPQHF.

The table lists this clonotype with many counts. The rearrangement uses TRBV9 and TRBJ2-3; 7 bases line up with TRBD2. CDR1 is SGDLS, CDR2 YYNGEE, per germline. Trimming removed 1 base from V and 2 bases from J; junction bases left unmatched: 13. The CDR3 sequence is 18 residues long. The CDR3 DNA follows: TGTGCCAGCAGCGTACAAGCGGGATCTTCGTCGTACACAGATACGCAGTATTTT. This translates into CASSVQAGSSSYTDTQYF.

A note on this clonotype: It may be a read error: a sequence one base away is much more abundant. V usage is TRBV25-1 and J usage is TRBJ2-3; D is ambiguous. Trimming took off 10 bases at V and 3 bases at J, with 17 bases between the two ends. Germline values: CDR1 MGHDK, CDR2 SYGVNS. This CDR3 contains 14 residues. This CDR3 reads CATRREGSTDTQYF. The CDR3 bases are TGTGCCACCCGAAGAGAAGGGTCGACAGATACGCAGTATTTT.

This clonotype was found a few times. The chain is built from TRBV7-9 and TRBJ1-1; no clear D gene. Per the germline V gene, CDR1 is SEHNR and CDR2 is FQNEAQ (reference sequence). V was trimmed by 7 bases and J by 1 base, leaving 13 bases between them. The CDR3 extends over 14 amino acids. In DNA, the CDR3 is TGTGCCAGCAAGTCAGCGTCCCGGAACACTGAAGCTTTCTTT. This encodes CASKSASRNTEAFF.